Below, 26 T cell receptor beta chains from the same sample are listed, as sequenced in a study of Graves' ophthalmopathy and Graves' hyperthyroidism. RNA transcripts provided the template for amplifying TCR beta CDR3 regions. Following a first-round RT-PCR that used HTBI primers, a second-round multiplex PCR was carried out. TCRdb used MiXCR to reprocess the multiplex PCR reads, holding one entry per CDR3 protein. The sample holds 300,000 to 400,000 distinct CDR3 sequences, roughly 15% seen once. Specimen: peripheral blood. The receptor source for this set is an adult man with Graves' ophthalmopathy.

The gene calls are TRBV19 and TRBJ1-2, with a possible D match to TRBD1 (5 bases). Trimming took 3 bases from V and 8 from J, leaving 10 bases between them. This CDR3 is built from 12 residues. Germline-derived CDR1 and CDR2 are LNHDA and SQIVND (reference sequence). The CDR3 bases are TGTGCCAGTAGTATCACCGGGACGGGCTACACCTTC. Translating gives CASSITGTGYTF.

This clonotype was picked up many times. The V and J genes are TRBV24-1 and TRBJ2-2; D is unresolved. The germline V gene has CDR1 KGHDR and CDR2 SFDVKD. Trimming stripped 3 bases from V and 1 base from J, with 11 bases between. This CDR3 comprises 16 residues. CDR3 region: CATSDRYRWNTGELFF. The CDR3 region has the DNA TGTGCCACCAGTGATCGCTACAGATGGAACACCGGGGAGCTGTTTTTT.

This chain connects TRBV12-3 or TRBV12-4 to TRBJ1-1, with D perhaps matching TRBD1 (6 bases). The CDR3 is 14 amino acids. V lost 3 bases and J 7 bases, leaving 15 bases between the germline ends. CDR3 nucleotide sequence: TGTGCCAGCAGTTTTGCGGGGGGCAAGATTGAAGCTTTCTTT. The encoded protein is CASSFAGGKIEAFF.

This clonotype has a count of ten or more. The V and J genes are TRBV30 and TRBJ1-1, with a tentative D call TRBD1 (5 bases). The CDR3 sequence is 13 residues long. The germline CDR1 and CDR2 sequences are GTSNPN and SVGIG (reference sequence). Trimming removed 2 bases from V and 3 bases from J, with 10 bases in between. CDR3 sequence: CAWSPQGDTEAFF. In DNA, the CDR3 is TGTGCCTGGAGTCCCCAGGGTGACACTGAAGCTTTCTTT.

The table lists this clonotype with many counts. The gene calls are TRBV12-3 or TRBV12-4 and TRBJ1-5; D call uncertain. Trimming removed 3 bases from V and 2 bases from J, with 23 bases in between. CDR3 size: 19 residues. The CDR3 DNA sequence: TGTGCCAGCAGTTTCGTTAAGCCTGGGAGGTATATGGGCAATCAGCCCCAGCATTTT. It specifies CASSFVKPGRYMGNQPQHF.

The sample holds many counts of this clonotype. V and J are TRBV5-1 and TRBJ2-5; no reliable D call. Germline values: CDR1 SGHRS, CDR2 YFSETQ. Trimming took off 6 bases at V and 5 bases at J, with 17 bases between the two ends. This CDR3 spans 14 amino acids. Here the CDR3 reads CASKVVPSSETQYF. The CDR3 DNA follows: TGCGCCAGCAAGGTGGTCCCCTCCAGTGAGACCCAGTACTTC.

This clonotype was picked up many times. The chain recombines TRBV12-3 or TRBV12-4 with TRBJ2-7, with 8 bases matching TRBD2. The length of the CDR3 is 13 residues. V lost 7 bases, J lost 6 bases, and 8 bases stayed unmatched. The CDR3 reads CASKERTSPEQYF. CDR3 DNA sequence: TGTGCCAGCAAGGAGCGGACTAGCCCCGAGCAGTACTTC.

There are many counts of this clonotype. V and J are TRBV6-2 or TRBV6-3 and TRBJ2-5; unclear D gene. Looked up from germline, CDR1 is MNHEY and CDR2 is SVGEGT. The CDR3 runs 14 residues. The germline V and J ends were trimmed by 2 bases and 4 bases, with 11 bases remaining between them. The CDR3 here is CASSYGPGPETQYF. The DNA of the CDR3 is TGTGCCAGCAGTTACGGGCCGGGCCCAGAGACCCAGTACTTC.

This clonotype was counted many times. CDR3 nucleotide sequence: TGCGCCAGCAGCGTGGACGGAAGAGGTTCACCCCTCCACTTT. Translating it yields CASSVDGRGSPLHF. This chain joins TRBV5-1 and TRBJ1-6; D is ambiguous. Germline loops: CDR1 SGHRS, CDR2 YFSETQ. The ends were cut back, 4 bases at V and 9 bases at J, with 14 bases in the middle. The CDR3 runs to 14 residues. Looking up the rest from reference TRBV5-1 and TRBJ1-6 gives the full variable domain: KAGVTQTPRYLIKTRGQQVTLSCSPISGHRSVSWYQQTPGQGLQFLFEYFSETQRNKGNFPGRFSGRQFSNSRSEMNVSTLELGDSALYLCASSVDGRGSPLHFGNGTRLTVT.

This clonotype was picked up a small number of times. This rearrangement joins TRBV29-1 to TRBJ2-5; a possible D gene is TRBD1 (6 bases). The V end lost 4 bases, the J end lost 5 bases, and 11 bases lay between the germline ends. CDR1 is SQVTM, CDR2 ANQGSEA, per germline. This CDR3 has 12 amino acids. CDR3 region: CSVATGWETQYF. The CDR3 DNA reads as TGCAGCGTTGCTACAGGGTGGGAGACCCAGTACTTC. Together with reference TRBV29-1 and TRBJ2-5, the CDR3 gives the full variable domain: SAVISQKPSRDICQRGTSLTIQCQVDSQVTMMFWYRQQPGQSLTLIATANQGSEATYESGFVIDKFPISRPNLTFSTLTVSNMSPEDSSIYLCSVATGWETQYFGPGTRLLVL.

In its sample, this clonotype was seen many times. This sequence joins TRBV19 and TRBJ1-2; 7 bases map to TRBD1. J lost 4 bases, V lost 7 bases, and 6 bases had no gene match. The CDR3 totals 13 residues. Germline V gene lookup returns CDR1 LNHDA and CDR2 SQIVND (reference sequence). CDR3 sequence: CASKTGRPYGYTF. CDR3 bases: TGTGCCAGTAAGACAGGGCGTCCCTATGGCTACACCTTC.

The rearrangement links TRBV28 to TRBJ2-5; perhaps TRBD2 as D (6 bases). Trimming stripped 4 bases from V and 4 bases from J, with 16 bases between. The CDR3 covers 15 residues. CDR1 is MDHEN, CDR2 SYDVKM, per germline. DNA for the CDR3: TGTGCCAGCAGTTACCCCGGGAGCCAGCGAGAGACCCAGTACTTC. Its translation is CASSYPGSQRETQYF. Based on the CDR3 plus reference TRBV28 and TRBJ2-5, the full variable domain is DVKVTQSSRYLVKRTGEKVFLECVQDMDHENMFWYRQDPGLGLRLIYFSYDVKMKEKGDIPEGYSVSREKKERFSLILESASTNQTSMYLCASSYPGSQRETQYFGPGTRLLVL.

This clonotype showed up just once. The chain has TRBV6-1 and TRBJ1-5, with D maybe TRBD1 (5 bases). This CDR3 is 14 amino acids long. V lost 3 bases to trimming and J lost 1 base, with 7 bases between them. Germline V gives CDR1 MNHNS, CDR2 SASEGT. The CDR3 region has the DNA TGTGCCAGCAGTGACAGGGTGAGCAATCAGCCCCAGCATTTT. Amino acids: CASSDRVSNQPQHF.

This clonotype has at least ten counts. The chain combines TRBV5-1 with TRBJ1-2; weak D call: TRBD1 (5 bases). The CDR3 has 15 amino acids. Trimming pared 4 bases from V and 7 bases from J, leaving 20 bases between. Germline values: CDR1 SGHRS, CDR2 YFSETQ. The CDR3 coding sequence is TGCGCCAGCAGCCCGATTCAGGCCGGGGGTCTTGGCTACACCTTC. Amino acids: CASSPIQAGGLGYTF.

In this sample, this clonotype turned up many times. The chain couples TRBV5-1 to TRBJ2-7, with TRBD1 matching over 9 bases. This CDR3 region has 14 residues. Germline V gene sequence: CDR1 SGHRS, CDR2 YFSETQ. The V segment lost 4 bases and the J segment 5 bases; nucleotides outside the gene matches: 7. Written as DNA, the CDR3 is TGCGCCAGCAGCCCAAGGGACAGGGTCCACGAGCAGTACTTC. This encodes CASSPRDRVHEQYF.

This clonotype was counted many times. This sequence joins TRBV6-5 and TRBJ1-2, with 9 nucleotides matching TRBD1. The CDR3 length is 15 residues. V lost 5 bases, J lost 6 bases, and 10 bases stayed unmatched. CDR1 and CDR2 (germline): MNHEY, SVGAGI. The CDR3 loop is CASSPSRTGENGYTF. As DNA, the CDR3 is TGTGCCAGCAGTCCCTCGCGGACAGGGGAAAATGGCTACACCTTC.

This clonotype was counted ten times or more. The V call is TRBV7-3, the J call TRBJ1-1; maybe TRBD1 (5 bases). The CDR3 extends over 13 amino acids. With 4 bases removed from V and 4 bases from J, the gap between germline ends came to 10 bases. Germline V gene sequence: CDR1 SGHTA, CDR2 FQGTGA. Written as DNA, the CDR3 is TGTGCCAGCAGCTCCGACAGAATCACTGAAGCTTTCTTT. This translates into CASSSDRITEAFF. Full variable domain (rest looked up from reference TRBV7-3 and TRBJ1-1): GAGVSQTPSNKVTEKGKYVELRCDPISGHTALYWYRQSLGQGPEFLIYFQGTGAADDSGLPNDRFFAVRPEGSVSTLKIQRTERGDSAVYLCASSSDRITEAFFGQGTRLTVV.

This clonotype showed up many times. The V call is TRBV13, the J call TRBJ2-4; D gene unclear. The length of the CDR3 is 13 residues. The V end lost 8 bases, the J end lost 2 bases, and 10 bases lay between the germline ends. Per the germline V gene, CDR1 is PRHDT and CDR2 is FYEKMQ (reference sequence). The CDR3, as DNA: TGTGCCAGCGCTATAGGCTCCAAAAACATTCAGTACTTC. Translating it yields CASAIGSKNIQYF.

This clonotype was found many times. This sequence joins TRBV5-1 and TRBJ2-7, with TRBD2 matching 8 bases. The germline V gene has CDR1 SGHRS and CDR2 YFSETQ. This CDR3 spans 15 amino acids. After removal of 1 base from V and 6 bases from J, the junction contained 9 bases not matched to a gene. The CDR3: CASSLRGTGGREQYF. The CDR3 bases are TGCGCCAGCAGCTTGAGAGGAACGGGAGGGCGCGAGCAGTACTTC. Supplemented by reference TRBV5-1 and TRBJ2-7, the full variable domain reads KAGVTQTPRYLIKTRGQQVTLSCSPISGHRSVSWYQQTPGQGLQFLFEYFSETQRNKGNFPGRFSGRQFSNSRSEMNVSTLELGDSALYLCASSLRGTGGREQYFGPGTRLTVT.

This clonotype showed up many times. This chain links TRBV28 with TRBJ2-7, with D tentatively TRBD2 (5 bases). Trimming took 6 bases from V and 6 from J, leaving 15 bases between them. CDR3 length: 13 amino acids. Germline CDR1 reads MDHEN; CDR2 reads SYDVKM. For the CDR3, the DNA is TGTGCCAGCAGACCCCCGGGGTTCCTCGAGCAGTACTTC. Its translation is CASRPPGFLEQYF.

This clonotype was seen many times. The chain combines TRBV7-3 with TRBJ2-2; 13 positions match TRBD2. The CDR3 extends over 16 amino acids. Germline CDR1 and CDR2: SGHTA and FQGTGA. With 6 bases clipped from V and 7 bases from J, the junction kept 8 bases outside the gene matches. This CDR3 reads CASRSPGLAGNGELFF. The CDR3 bases are TGTGCCAGCAGGTCACCGGGACTAGCGGGAAACGGGGAGCTGTTTTTT.

J is TRBJ2-7 and V is TRBV19; the match to TRBD2 covers 11 bases. This CDR3 spans 15 amino acids. With V trimmed by 4 bases and J by 2 bases, 4 bases remained unmatched. The germline V gene encodes CDR1 LNHDA and CDR2 SQIVND (reference sequence). The CDR3 DNA follows: TGTGCCAGTAGTACGGGACTAGCGGAAGCCTACGAGCAGTACTTC. This translates into CASSTGLAEAYEQYF.

This clonotype was counted many times. This chain links TRBV6-2 or TRBV6-3 with TRBJ1-1; D remains unclear. Deletions cut 2 bases from V and 11 bases from J, with 12 bases between. The CDR3 runs 12 residues. The germline gives CDR1 MNHEY, CDR2 SVGEGT. CDR3 protein: CASSYSTAEAFF. The CDR3 DNA is TGTGCCAGCAGTTACAGTACAGCGGAGGCTTTCTTT.

This clonotype was counted between two and nine times. This sequence joins TRBV28 and TRBJ1-1; D might be TRBD1 (5 bases). V lost 4 bases to trimming and J lost 1 base, with 16 bases between them. CDR1 and CDR2 (germline): MDHEN, SYDVKM. The CDR3 length is 16 residues. DNA for the CDR3: TGTGCCAGCAGTTCCCCCTGGACAACCTGGAACACTGAAGCTTTCTTT. Translation: CASSSPWTTWNTEAFF.

This clonotype has more than one count but fewer than ten. One junction end does not reproduce the germline sequence, and a read error may be involved. The chain couples TRBV5-5 to TRBJ1-5; TRBD1 agrees at 7 bases. This CDR3 is built from 15 residues. Germline V CDR1 and CDR2: SGHKS, YYEKEE (reference sequence). The CDR3 DNA reads TGTGCCAGCGGCTTACAGGGGTATAGCAATCAGCCCCAGCATTTT. This sequence encodes CASGLQGYSNQPQHF. The full variable domain, in which reference TRBV5-5 and TRBJ1-5 provide the parts outside the CDR3, is DAGVTQSPTHLIKTRGQQVTLRCSPISGHKSVSWYQQVLGQGPQFIFQYYEKEERGRGNFPDRFSARQFPNYSSELNVNALLLGDSALYLCASGLQGYSNQPQHFGDGTRLSIL.

This clonotype has just a few counts. J is TRBJ1-2 and V is TRBV6-5; no clear D. Germline loops: CDR1 MNHEY, CDR2 SVGAGI. The CDR3 contains 14 residues. Trimming removed 0 bases at V and 2 bases at J, with 7 bases between. CDR3 in amino acids: CASSYSKANYGYTF. The CDR3 nucleotides read TGTGCCAGCAGTTACTCGAAGGCCAACTATGGCTACACCTTC.